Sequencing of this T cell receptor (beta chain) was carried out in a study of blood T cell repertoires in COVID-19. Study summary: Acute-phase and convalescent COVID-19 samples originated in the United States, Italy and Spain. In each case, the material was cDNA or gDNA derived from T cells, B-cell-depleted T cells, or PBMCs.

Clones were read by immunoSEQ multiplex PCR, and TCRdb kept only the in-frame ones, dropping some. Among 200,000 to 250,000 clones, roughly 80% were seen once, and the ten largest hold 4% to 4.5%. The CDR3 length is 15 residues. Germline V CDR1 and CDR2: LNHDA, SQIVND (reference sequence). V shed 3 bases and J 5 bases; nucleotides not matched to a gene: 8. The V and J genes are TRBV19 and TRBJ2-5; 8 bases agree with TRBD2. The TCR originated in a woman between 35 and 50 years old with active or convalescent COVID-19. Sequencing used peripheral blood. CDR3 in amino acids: CASSIMRGGTETQYF. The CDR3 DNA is TGTGCCAGTAGTATTATGCGCGGGGGGACGGAGACCCAGTACTTC.